A single sample gave rise to the 8 T cell receptor beta chains below, sequenced in a study of CD8 T cells in ankylosing spondylitis. Using its own MiXCR run on the 5' RACE reads, TCRdb lists one record per CDR3 protein. This sample has about 150,000 distinct CDR3 sequences; under 45% occur once, and the top ten carry nearly 15%. Sequencing was done on a sample of synovial fluid, either unsorted or a sorted T cell fraction (not recorded which). The receptors come from a male donor with ankylosing spondylitis.

Only a few counts were recorded for this clonotype. The chain has TRBV7-8 and TRBJ2-7; TRBD1 might be the D (6 bases). The CDR3 has 14 residues. The germline gives CDR1 SGHVS, CDR2 FQNEAQ. The ends were cut back, 5 bases at V and 2 bases at J, with 13 bases in the middle. CDR3 loop: CASSPGTLTYEQYF. DNA for the CDR3: TGTGCCAGCAGCCCCGGGACACTGACCTACGAGCAGTACTTC.

The chain uses TRBV29-1 and TRBJ2-7, with 10 bases aligning to TRBD2. V lost 1 base and J lost 0; bases outside the gene matches: 6. CDR1 and CDR2 (germline): SQVTM, ANQGSEA. This CDR3 is 16 amino acids long. The CDR3 protein is CSVEVRTSGLSYEQYF. CDR3 nucleotide sequence: TGCAGCGTTGAAGTCCGGACTAGCGGCCTCTCCTACGAGCAGTACTTC.

This clonotype was observed a few times. J is TRBJ2-1 and V is TRBV16; D might be TRBD1 (5 bases). Germline assignment: CDR1 KGHSY and CDR2 FQNENV. V was clipped by 1 base and J by 0 bases, with 10 bases between them. The CDR3 runs 16 residues. This CDR3 reads CASSQWGVSSYNEQFF. CDR3 DNA sequence: TGTGCCAGCAGCCAATGGGGCGTCAGCTCCTACAATGAGCAGTTCTTC.

The V gene is TRBV29-1, the J gene TRBJ1-1; D gene unclear. This CDR3 contains 16 residues. Trimming took 4 bases from V and 4 from J, leaving 22 bases between them. The V gene's germline CDR1 is SQVTM and CDR2 ANQGSEA. The CDR3 loop is CSVGGLVGWEGTEAFF. CDR3 in DNA: TGCAGCGTTGGAGGACTCGTTGGGTGGGAAGGCACTGAAGCTTTCTTT.

The chain has TRBV11-2 and TRBJ2-7; 10 bases are a match to TRBD2. The J segment lost 3 bases and the V segment lost 1 base, leaving 9 bases of the junction unmatched. Germline-derived CDR1 and CDR2 are SGHAT and FQNNGV. This CDR3 has 17 amino acids. The DNA for the CDR3 is TGTGCCAGCAGCTTAGGGGGTAGCGGGGGGCCTAACTACGAGCAGTACTTC. Protein: CASSLGGSGGPNYEQYF.

The rearrangement joins TRBV12-3 or TRBV12-4 to TRBJ2-7, with unresolved D. This CDR3 is built from 15 residues. Trimming took 2 bases from V and 3 from J, leaving 14 bases between them. CDR3 amino acids: CASSLYGGLHYEQYF. The CDR3 coding sequence is TGTGCCAGCAGTTTATATGGTGGGCTTCACTACGAGCAGTACTTC.

The chain is built from TRBV19 and TRBJ1-5, with 8 bases matching TRBD1. The J segment lost 9 bases and the V segment lost 3 bases, leaving 13 bases of the junction unmatched. Germline V gene data show CDR1 as LNHDA and CDR2 as SQIVND (reference sequence). The CDR3 covers 16 residues. CDR3 in amino acids: CASSIADRDYIWPQHF. The CDR3 DNA follows: TGTGCCAGTAGTATTGCGGACAGGGATTATATTTGGCCCCAGCATTTT.

This clonotype was seen only once. The chain couples TRBV12-3 or TRBV12-4 to TRBJ2-7, with D possibly TRBD1 on 5 matching bases. The V end was cut by 4 bases, the J end by 0 bases, with 7 bases between. The CDR3 totals 13 residues. In DNA form, the CDR3 reads TGTGCCAGCAGTTCAGGGATCTCCTACGAGCAGTACTTC. Protein: CASSSGISYEQYF.